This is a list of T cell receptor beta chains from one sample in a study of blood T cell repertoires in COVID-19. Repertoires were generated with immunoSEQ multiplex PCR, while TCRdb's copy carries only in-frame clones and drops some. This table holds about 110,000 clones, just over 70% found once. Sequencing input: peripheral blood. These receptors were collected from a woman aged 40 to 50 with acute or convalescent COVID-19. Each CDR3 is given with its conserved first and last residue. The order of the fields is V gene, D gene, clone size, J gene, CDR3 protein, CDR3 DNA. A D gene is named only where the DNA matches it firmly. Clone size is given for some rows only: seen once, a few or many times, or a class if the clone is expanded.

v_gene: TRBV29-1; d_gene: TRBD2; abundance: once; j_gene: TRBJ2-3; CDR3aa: CSVVGTSSSDTQYF; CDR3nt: TGCAGCGTTGTAGGGACTAGCAGTTCAGATACGCAGTATTTT
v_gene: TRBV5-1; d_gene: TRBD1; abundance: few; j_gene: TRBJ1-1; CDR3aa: CASRTGENTEAFF; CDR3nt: TGCGCCAGCAGGACAGGGGAGAACACTGAAGCTTTCTTT
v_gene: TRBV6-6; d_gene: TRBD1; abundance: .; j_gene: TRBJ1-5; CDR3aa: CASIRTITGAPNQPQHF; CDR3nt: TGTGCCAGCATTCGAACTATCACAGGGGCTCCTAATCAGCCCCAGCATTTT
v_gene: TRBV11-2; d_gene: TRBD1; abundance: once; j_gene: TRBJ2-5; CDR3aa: CASSLGGQGASETQYF; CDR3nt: TGTGCCAGCAGCTTAGGGGGACAGGGGGCGTCGGAGACCCAGTACTTC
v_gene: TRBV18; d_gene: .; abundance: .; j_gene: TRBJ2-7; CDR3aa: CASSPVMAAGLGPTYEQYF; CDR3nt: TGTGCCAGCTCACCAGTTATGGCAGCCGGACTTGGACCTACCTACGAGCAGTACTTC
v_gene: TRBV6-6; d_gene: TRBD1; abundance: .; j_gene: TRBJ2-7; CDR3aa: CASSYSGQGPYEQYF; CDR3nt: TGTGCCAGCAGTTACTCGGGACAGGGGCCCTACGAGCAGTACTTC
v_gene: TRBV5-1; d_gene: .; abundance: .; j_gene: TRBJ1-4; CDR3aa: CASSLRTSNEKLFF; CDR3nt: TGCGCCAGCAGCTTGCGTACTTCTAATGAAAAACTGTTTTTT
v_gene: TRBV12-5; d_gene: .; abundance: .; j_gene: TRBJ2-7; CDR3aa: CASGLSSELYEQYF; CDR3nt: TGTGCTAGTGGTCTTTCGAGCGAATTGTACGAGCAGTACTTC
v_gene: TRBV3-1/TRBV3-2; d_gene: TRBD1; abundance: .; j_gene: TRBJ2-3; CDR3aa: CASSRTGGTDTQYF; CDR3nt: TGTGCCAGCAGTAGGACAGGGGGCACAGATACGCAGTATTTT
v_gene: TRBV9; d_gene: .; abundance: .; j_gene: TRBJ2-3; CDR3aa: CASSVQGGASSTDTQYF; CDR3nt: TGTGCCAGCAGCGTACAGGGCGGGGCCTCTAGCACAGATACGCAGTATTTT
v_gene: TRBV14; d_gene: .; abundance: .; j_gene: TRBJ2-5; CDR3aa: CASSQRGETQYF; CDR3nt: TGTGCCAGCAGCCAACGAGGGGAGACCCAGTACTTC
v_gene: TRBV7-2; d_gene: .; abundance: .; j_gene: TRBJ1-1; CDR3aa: CASRQQGNTEAFF; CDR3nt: TGTGCCAGCAGACAGCAGGGGAACACTGAAGCTTTCTTT
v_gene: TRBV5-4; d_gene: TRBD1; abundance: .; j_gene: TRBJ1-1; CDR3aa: CASRTGGNTEAFF; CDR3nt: TGTGCCAGCAGGACAGGGGGGAACACTGAAGCTTTCTTT
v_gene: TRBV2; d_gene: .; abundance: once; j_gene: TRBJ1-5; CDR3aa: CASSMSFGSNQPQHF; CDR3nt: TGTGCCAGCAGTATGTCGTTCGGTAGCAATCAGCCCCAGCATTTT
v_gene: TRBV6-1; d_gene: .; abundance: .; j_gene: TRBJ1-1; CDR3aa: CASSEASRGTEAFF; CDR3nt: TGTGCCAGCAGTGAAGCGTCCCGAGGCACTGAAGCTTTCTTT
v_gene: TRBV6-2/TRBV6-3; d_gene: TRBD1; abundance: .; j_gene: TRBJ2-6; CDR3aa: CASSYNRGRGLSGANVLTF; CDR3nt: TGTGCCAGCAGTTACAACAGGGGTAGGGGGCTCTCTGGGGCCAACGTCCTGACTTTC
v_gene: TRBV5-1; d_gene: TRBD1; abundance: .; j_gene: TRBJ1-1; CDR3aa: CASSLRTGGTEAFF; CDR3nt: TGCGCCAGCAGCTTGAGGACAGGGGGCACTGAAGCTTTCTTT
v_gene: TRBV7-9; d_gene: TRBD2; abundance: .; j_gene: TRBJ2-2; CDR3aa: CASSRGGATGELFF; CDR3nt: TGTGCCAGCAGCCGCGGGGGGGCGACCGGGGAGCTGTTTTTT
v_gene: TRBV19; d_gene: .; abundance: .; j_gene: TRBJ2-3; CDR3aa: CASSRQGTDTQYF; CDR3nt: TGTGCCAGTAGTAGACAGGGCACAGATACGCAGTATTTT
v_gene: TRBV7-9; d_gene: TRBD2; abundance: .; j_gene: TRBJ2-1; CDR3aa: CASSSPRGGALPSDNEQFF; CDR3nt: TGTGCCAGCAGCTCCCCCCGGGGGGGGGCGCTTCCAAGCGACAATGAGCAGTTCTTC
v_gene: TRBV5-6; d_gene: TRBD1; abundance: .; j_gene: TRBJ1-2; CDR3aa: CASSFDRVTNGYTF; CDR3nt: TGTGCCAGCAGCTTTGACAGGGTTACAAATGGCTACACCTTC
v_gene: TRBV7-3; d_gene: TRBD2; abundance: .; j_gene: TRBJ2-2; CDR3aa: CASSSSGVGGGELFF; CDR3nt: TGTGCCAGCAGCTCGAGCGGGGTGGGAGGCGGGGAGCTGTTTTTT
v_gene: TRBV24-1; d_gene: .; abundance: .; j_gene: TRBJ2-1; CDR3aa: CATSDSVVEGGGHNEQFF; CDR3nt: TGTGCCACCAGTGATTCAGTGGTAGAGGGGGGGGGCCACAATGAGCAGTTCTTC
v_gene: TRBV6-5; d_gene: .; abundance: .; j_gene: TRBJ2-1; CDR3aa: CASSYSAANEQFF; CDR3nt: TGTGCCAGCAGTTACTCGGCAGCGAATGAGCAGTTCTTC
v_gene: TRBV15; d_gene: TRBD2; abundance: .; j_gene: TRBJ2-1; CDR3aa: CATSRDVAGGPRYEQFF; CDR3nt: TGTGCCACCAGCAGAGATGTGGCGGGGGGGCCTCGATATGAGCAGTTCTTC
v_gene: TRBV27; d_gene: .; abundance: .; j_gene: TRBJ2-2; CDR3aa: CASSFNRAPGELFF; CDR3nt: TGTGCCAGCAGTTTCAACAGGGCCCCCGGGGAGCTGTTTTTT
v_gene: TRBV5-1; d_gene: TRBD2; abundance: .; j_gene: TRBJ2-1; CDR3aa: CASSLSSSGGVNEQFF; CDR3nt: TGCGCCAGCAGCCTGTCATCTAGCGGGGGAGTGAATGAGCAGTTCTTC
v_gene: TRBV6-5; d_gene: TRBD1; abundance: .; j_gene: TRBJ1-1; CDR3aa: CASEGAGVRGTEAFF; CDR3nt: TGTGCCAGCGAGGGGGCAGGGGTGAGGGGCACTGAAGCTTTCTTT
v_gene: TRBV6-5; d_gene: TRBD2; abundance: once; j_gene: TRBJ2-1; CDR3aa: CASSYSGVLSNEQFF; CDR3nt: TGTGCCAGCAGTTACAGCGGGGTTTTAAGTAATGAGCAGTTCTTC
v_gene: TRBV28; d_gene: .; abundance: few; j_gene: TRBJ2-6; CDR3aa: CASSFNSGANVLTF; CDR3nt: TGTGCCAGCAGTTTCAACTCTGGGGCCAACGTCCTGACTTTC
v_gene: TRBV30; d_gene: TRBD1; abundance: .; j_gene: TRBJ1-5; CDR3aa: CAWRGQGRGQPQHF; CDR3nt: TGTGCCTGGAGGGGACAGGGTAGGGGTCAGCCCCAGCATTTT
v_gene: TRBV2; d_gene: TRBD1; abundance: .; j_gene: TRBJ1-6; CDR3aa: CASRIQGALTLSPLHF; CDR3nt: TGTGCCAGCAGGATCCAGGGGGCCCTCACTCTTTCACCCCTCCACTTT
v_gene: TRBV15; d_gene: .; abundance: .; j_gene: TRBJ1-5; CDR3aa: CATSRAGGGNQPQHF; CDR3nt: TGTGCCACCAGCAGAGCGGGAGGCGGCAATCAGCCCCAGCATTTT
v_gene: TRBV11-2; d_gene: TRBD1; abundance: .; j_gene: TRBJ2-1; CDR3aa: CASNRLLLQKTGGRNEQFF; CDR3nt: TGTGCCAGCAACCGATTACTCCTGCAAAAGACAGGGGGTCGAAATGAGCAGTTCTTC
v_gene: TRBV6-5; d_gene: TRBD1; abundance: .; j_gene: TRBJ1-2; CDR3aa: CASSYRDSRGYTF; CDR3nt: TGTGCCAGCAGTTACCGGGACAGCAGGGGCTACACCTTC
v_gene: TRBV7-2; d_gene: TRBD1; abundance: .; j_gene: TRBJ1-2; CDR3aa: CASSWDRYGYTF; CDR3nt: TGTGCCAGCAGCTGGGACAGATATGGCTACACCTTC
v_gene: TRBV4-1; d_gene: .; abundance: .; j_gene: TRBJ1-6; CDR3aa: CASSQGGRLNSPLHF; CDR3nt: TGCGCCAGCAGCCAAGGTGGGCGCCTCAATTCACCCCTCCACTTT
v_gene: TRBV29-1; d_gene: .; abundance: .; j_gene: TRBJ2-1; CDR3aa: CSVAPGSGRGEQFF; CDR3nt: TGCAGCGTTGCCCCGGGCAGCGGACGCGGTGAGCAGTTCTTC
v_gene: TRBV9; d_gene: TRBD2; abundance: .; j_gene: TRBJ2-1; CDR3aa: CASSVGGGVKSSYNEQFF; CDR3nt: TGTGCCAGCAGCGTAGGCGGGGGGGTTAAAAGCTCCTACAATGAGCAGTTCTTC
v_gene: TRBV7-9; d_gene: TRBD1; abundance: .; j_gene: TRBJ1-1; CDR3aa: CASSLGTGVTEAFF; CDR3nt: TGTGCCAGCAGCTTAGGGACAGGGGTGACTGAAGCTTTCTTT
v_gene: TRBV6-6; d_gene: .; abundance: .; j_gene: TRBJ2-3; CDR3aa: CASSYLGSAGDTQYF; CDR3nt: TGTGCCAGCAGTTACTTGGGGAGCGCGGGGGATACGCAGTATTTT
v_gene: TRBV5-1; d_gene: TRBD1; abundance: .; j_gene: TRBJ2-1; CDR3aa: CASSPAGDRGVNEQFF; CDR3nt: TGCGCCAGCAGCCCCGCGGGGGACAGGGGGGTCAATGAGCAGTTCTTC
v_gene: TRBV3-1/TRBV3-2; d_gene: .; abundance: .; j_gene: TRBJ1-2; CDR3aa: CASSQSNSQNYGYTF; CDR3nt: TGTGCCAGCAGCCAATCGAACAGCCAGAACTATGGCTACACCTTC
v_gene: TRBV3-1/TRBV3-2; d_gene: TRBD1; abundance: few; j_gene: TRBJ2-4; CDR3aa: CASSRGQGHIQYF; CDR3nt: TGTGCCAGCAGCCGGGGACAGGGCCACATTCAGTACTTC
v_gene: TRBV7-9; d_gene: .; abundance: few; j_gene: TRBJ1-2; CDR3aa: CASSPAGGDYGYTF; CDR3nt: TGTGCCAGCAGCCCGGCGGGGGGGGACTATGGCTACACCTTC
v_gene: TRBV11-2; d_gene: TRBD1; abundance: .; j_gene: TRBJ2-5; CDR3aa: CASSFDRGRETQYF; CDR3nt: TGTGCCAGCAGCTTTGACAGGGGGCGAGAGACCCAGTACTTC
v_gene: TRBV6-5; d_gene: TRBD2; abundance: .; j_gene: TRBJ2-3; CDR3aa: CASGGGTDTQYF; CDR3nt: TGTGCCAGCGGGGGGGGAACAGATACGCAGTATTTT
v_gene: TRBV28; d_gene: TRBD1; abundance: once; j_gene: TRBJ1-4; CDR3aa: CASSRTGAAAANEKLFF; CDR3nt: TGTGCCAGCAGCCGAACAGGGGCGGCGGCAGCTAATGAAAAACTGTTTTTT
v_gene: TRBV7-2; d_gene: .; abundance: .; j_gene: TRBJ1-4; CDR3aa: CASSSRQAGEKLFF; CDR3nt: TGTGCCAGCAGCTCAAGACAGGCTGGCGAAAAACTGTTTTTT
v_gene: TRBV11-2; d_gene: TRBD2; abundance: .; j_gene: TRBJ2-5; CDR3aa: CASSPRLWRGGLETQYF; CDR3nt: TGTGCCAGCAGCCCCCGCCTTTGGCGGGGGGGCCTGGAGACCCAGTACTTC
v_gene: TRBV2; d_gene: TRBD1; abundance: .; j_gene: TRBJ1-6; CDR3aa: CASNPTGDVSPLHF; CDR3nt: TGTGCCAGCAACCCGACAGGGGATGTATCACCCCTCCACTTT
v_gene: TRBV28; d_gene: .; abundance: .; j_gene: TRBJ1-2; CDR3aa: CASSLAGNYGYTF; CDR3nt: TGTGCCAGCAGTTTAGCAGGAAACTATGGCTACACCTTC
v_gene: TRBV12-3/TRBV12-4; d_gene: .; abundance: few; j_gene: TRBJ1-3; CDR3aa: CATSSGNTIYF; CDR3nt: TGTGCCACATCCTCTGGAAACACCATATATTTT
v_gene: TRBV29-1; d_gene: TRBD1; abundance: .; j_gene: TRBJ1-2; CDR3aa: CSVEDEDRNYGYTF; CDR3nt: TGCAGCGTTGAAGATGAGGACAGGAACTATGGCTACACCTTC
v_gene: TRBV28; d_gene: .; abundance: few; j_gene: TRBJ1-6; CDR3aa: CASSLLLQGQGSPLHF; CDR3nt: TGTGCCAGCAGTTTACTTCTACAGGGTCAAGGGTCACCCCTCCACTTT
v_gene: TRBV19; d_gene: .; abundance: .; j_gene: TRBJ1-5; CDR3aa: CASSRVRNQPQHF; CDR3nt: TGTGCCAGTAGCAGGGTACGGAATCAGCCCCAGCATTTT
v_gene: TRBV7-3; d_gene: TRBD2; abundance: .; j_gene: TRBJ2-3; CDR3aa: CASSQTSADTQYF; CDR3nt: TGTGCCAGCAGTCAGACTAGCGCAGATACGCAGTATTTT
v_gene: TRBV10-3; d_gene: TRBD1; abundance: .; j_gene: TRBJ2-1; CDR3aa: CATQTSTGTGGNEQFF; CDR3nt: TGTGCCACCCAAACCTCAACGGGGACAGGGGGAAATGAGCAGTTCTTC
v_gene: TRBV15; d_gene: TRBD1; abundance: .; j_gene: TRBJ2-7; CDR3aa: CATSARRDSREQYF; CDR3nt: TGTGCCACCAGCGCCCGCCGGGACAGCCGCGAGCAGTACTTC